The present T cell receptor beta chain was sequenced within a study of cytomegalovirus exposure and HLA in healthy donors. Study-level background: Roughly 179 million T cells yielded around 100 million unique TCR beta sequences, as an earlier analysis found.

The PCR contained 60 Vbeta and 13 Jbeta primers. Assay used: immunoSEQ multiplex PCR; TCRdb lists only in-frame clones, some missing. The sample includes about 76,000 clones, 72% of them seen just once. The CDR3 consists of 16 residues. The V end was cut by 0 bases, the J end by 8 bases, with 19 bases between. Per germline, CDR1 MNHEY and CDR2 SMNVEV (reference sequence). The origin of this receptor is a man in his fifties or sixties in good health and CMV-seropositive. Sequencing was done on a sample of PBMCs. This chain links TRBV27 with TRBJ1-2; possible D gene TRBD1, 6 bases. For the CDR3, the DNA is TGTGCCAGCAGTTTATCGGGCAGGGGTGTTATGGGCGGCTACACCTTC. This encodes CASSLSGRGVMGGYTF.